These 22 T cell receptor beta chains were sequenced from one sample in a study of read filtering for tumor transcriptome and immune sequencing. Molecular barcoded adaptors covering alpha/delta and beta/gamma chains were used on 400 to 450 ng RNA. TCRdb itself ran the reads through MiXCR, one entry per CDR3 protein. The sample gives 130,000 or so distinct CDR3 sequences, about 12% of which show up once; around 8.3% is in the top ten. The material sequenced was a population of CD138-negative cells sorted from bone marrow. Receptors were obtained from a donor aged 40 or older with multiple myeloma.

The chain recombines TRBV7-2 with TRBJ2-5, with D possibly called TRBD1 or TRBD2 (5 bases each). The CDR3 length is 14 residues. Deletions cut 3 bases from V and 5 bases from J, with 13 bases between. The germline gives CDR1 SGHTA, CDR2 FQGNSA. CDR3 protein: CASSFIGAGETQYF. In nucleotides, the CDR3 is TGTGCCAGCAGCTTTATCGGGGCTGGTGAGACCCAGTACTTC.

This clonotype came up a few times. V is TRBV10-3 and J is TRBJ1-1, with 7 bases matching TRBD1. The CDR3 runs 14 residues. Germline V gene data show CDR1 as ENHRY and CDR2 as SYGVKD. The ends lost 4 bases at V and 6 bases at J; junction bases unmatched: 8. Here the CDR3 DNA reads TGTGCCATCAGTGGAGACAGGGTATTGCCTGAAGCTTTCTTT. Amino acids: CAISGDRVLPEAFF.

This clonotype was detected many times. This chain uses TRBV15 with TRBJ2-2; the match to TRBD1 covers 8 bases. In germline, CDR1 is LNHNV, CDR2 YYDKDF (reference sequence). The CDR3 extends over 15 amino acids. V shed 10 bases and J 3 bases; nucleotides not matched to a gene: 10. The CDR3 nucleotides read TGTGCCATCAGGGGAACAGGGGGTTACACCGGGGAGCTGTTTTTT. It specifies CAIRGTGGYTGELFF.

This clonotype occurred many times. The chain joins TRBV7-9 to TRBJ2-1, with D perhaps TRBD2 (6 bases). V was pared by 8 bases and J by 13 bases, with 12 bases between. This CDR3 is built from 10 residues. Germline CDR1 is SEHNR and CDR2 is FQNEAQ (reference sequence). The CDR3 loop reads CASEEEGQFF. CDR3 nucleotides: TGTGCCAGCGAGGAGGAGGGCCAGTTCTTC.

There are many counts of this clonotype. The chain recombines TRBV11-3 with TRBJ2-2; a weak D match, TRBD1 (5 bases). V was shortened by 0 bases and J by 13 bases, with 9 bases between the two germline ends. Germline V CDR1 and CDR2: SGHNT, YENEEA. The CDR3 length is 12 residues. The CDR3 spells CASSLEGLALFF. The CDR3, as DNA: TGTGCCAGCAGCTTAGAGGGGCTGGCGCTGTTTTTT.

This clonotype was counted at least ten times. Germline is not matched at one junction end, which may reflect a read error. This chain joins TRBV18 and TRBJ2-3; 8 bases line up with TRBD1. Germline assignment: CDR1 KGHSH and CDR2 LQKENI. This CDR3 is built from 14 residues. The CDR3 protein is CANSPGTGGDTQYF. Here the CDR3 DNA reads TGTGCCAACTCACCGGGGACAGGCGGAGATACGCAGTATTTT.

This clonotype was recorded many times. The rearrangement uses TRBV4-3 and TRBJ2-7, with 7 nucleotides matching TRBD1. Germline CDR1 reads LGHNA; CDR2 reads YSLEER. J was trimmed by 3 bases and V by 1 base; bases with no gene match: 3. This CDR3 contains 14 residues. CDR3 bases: TGCGCCAGCAGCCAAGGGGGGACAGTCTACGAGCAGTACTTC. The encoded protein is CASSQGGTVYEQYF.

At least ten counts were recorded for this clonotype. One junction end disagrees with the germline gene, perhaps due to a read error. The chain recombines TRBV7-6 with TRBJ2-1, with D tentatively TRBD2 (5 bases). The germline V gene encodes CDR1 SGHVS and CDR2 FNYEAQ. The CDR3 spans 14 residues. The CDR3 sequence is CASIEGHGAYEQFF. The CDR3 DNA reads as TGCGCCAGCATCGAGGGCCATGGAGCCTATGAGCAGTTCTTC. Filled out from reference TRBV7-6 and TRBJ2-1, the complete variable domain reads GAGVSQSPRYKVTKRGQDVALRCDPISGHVSLYWYRQALGQGPEFLTYFNYEAQQDKSGLPNDRFSAERPEGSISTLTIQRTEQRDSAMYRCASIEGHGAYEQFFGPGTRLTVL.

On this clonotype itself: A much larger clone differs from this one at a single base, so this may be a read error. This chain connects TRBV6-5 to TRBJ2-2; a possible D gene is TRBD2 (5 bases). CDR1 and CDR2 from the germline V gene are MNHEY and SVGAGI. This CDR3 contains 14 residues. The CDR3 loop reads CASSRVGNTGELLF. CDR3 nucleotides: TGTGCCAGCAGCCGGGTAGGGAACACCGGGGAGCTGCTTTTT.

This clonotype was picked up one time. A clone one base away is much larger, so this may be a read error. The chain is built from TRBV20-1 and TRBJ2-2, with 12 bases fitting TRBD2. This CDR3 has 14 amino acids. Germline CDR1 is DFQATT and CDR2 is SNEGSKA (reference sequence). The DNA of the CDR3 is TGCAGTGCTAGGGCTAGCGGGAGGGCCGGGGGGCTGTTTTTT. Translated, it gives CSARASGRAGGLFF.

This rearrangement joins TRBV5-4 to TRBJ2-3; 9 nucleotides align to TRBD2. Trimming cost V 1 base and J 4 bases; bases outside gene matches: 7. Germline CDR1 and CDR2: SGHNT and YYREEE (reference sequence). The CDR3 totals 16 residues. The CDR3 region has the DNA TGTGCCAGCAGCTTGTCGAGCGGGAGGTTCGCAGATACGCAGTATTTT. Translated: CASSLSSGRFADTQYF.

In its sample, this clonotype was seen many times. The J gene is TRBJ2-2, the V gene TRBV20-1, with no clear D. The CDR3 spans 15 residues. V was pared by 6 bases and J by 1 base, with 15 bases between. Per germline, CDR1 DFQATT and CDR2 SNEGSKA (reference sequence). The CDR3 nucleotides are TGCAGTGCCCTTAAGGGCGGTTTGAACACCGGGGAGCTGTTTTTT. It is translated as CSALKGGLNTGELFF.

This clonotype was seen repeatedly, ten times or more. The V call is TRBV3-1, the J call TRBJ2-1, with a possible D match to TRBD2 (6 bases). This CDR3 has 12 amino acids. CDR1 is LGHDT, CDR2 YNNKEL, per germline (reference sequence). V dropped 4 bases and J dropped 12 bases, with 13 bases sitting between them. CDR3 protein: CASSPSTSSQFF. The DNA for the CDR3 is TGTGCCAGCAGCCCCAGTACTAGCTCGCAGTTCTTC.

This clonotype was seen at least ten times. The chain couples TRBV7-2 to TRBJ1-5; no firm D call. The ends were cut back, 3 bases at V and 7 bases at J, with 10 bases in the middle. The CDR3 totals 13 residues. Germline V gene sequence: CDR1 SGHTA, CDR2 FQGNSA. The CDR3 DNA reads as TGTGCCAGCAGCTTCGACGGGAGCCAGCCCCAGCATTTT. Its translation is CASSFDGSQPQHF.

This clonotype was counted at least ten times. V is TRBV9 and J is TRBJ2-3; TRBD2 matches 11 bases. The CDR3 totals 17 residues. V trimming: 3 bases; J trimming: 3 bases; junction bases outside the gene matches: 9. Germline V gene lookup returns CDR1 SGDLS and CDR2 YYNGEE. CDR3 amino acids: CASSAHQTSGTTDTQYF. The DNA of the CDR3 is TGTGCCAGCAGCGCCCATCAGACTAGCGGGACGACAGATACGCAGTATTTT.

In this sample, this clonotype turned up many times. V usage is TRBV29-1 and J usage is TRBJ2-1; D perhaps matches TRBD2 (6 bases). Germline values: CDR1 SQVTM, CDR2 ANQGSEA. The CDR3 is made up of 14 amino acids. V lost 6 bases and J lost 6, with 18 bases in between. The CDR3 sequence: CSVLLTGGVNEQFF. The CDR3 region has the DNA TGCAGCGTCCTGTTAACCGGGGGTGTCAATGAGCAGTTCTTC.

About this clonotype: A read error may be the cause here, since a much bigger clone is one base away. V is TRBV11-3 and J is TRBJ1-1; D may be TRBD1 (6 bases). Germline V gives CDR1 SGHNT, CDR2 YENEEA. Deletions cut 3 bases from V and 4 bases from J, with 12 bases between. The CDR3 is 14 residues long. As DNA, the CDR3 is TGTGCCAGCAGCTTCGGGGGCACTAGCACTGAAGCTTTCTTT. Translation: CASSFGGTSTEAFF.

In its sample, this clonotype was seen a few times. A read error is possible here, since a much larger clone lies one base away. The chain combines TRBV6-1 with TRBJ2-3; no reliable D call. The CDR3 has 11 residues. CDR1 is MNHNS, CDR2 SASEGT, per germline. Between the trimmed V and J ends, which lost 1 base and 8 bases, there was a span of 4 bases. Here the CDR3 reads CASSEVVTQYF. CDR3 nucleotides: TGTGCCAGCAGTGAAGTGGTTACGCAGTATTTT.

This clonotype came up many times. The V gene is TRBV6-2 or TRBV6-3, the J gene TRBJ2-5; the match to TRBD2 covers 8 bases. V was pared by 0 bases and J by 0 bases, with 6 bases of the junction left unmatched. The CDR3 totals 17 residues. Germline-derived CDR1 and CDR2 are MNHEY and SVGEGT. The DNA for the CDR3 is TGTGCCAGCAGTTACTCGTACCAGCGGGAGAACCAAGAGACCCAGTACTTC. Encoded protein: CASSYSYQRENQETQYF.

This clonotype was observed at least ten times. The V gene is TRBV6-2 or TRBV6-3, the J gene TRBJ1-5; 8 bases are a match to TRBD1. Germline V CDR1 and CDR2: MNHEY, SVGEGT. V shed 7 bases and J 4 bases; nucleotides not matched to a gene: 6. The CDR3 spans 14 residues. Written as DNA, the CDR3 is TGTGCCAGCAACGACAGGGGAGGGAATCAGCCCCAGCATTTT. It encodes CASNDRGGNQPQHF.

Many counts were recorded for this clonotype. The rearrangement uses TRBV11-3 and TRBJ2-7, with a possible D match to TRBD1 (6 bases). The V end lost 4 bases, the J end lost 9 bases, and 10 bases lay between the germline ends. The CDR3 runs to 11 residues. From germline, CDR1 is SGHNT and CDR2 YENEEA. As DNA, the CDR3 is TGTGCCAGCAGCTCCGGACAGCGGCAGTACTTC. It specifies CASSSGQRQYF.

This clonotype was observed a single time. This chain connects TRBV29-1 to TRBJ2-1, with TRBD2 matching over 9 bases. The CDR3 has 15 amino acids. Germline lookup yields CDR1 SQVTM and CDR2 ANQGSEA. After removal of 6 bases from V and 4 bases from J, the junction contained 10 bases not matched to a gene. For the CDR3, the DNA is TGCAGCGTGGGTATTAGCGGGAGCGATTACAATGAGCAGTTCTTC. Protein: CSVGISGSDYNEQFF.